The clone carrying this T cell receptor beta chain showed up many times. Its specificity is not known. This sample was included in a study of CD8+CD57+ T cells in acquired aplastic anemia. Study as a whole: An average of about 3.2 ug of DNA was obtained from sorted CD4+ and CD8+ cells.

Researchers used genomic DNA as the template to profile TCR beta VDJ and CDR3. TCRdb ran MiXCR on the reads and lists one entry per CDR3 protein. This sample has about 150,000 distinct CDR3 sequences, with about 48% found just once. Study-wide findings and caveats: The number of CD8+ CDR3 sequences shared by patients and controls was under 35.

CDR1 is LGHNA, CDR2 YNFKEQ, per germline. The junction had 4 bases not matched to a gene; V was cut back by 0 bases and J by 5 bases. The CDR3 runs to 14 residues. Sequencing was done on patients that had shown CD8+CD57+ cell expansion by flow cytometry. Patients were therapy-naive when their blood was sampled. The chain uses TRBV4-2 and TRBJ2-7; 7 bases agree with TRBD2. The sample taken for sequencing was sorted CD4+, CD8+, or CD8+CD57+ T cells (not recorded which) from PBMCs. The receptor comes from a human donor with aplastic anemia. Here the CDR3 reads CASSQDWGGNEQYF. The CDR3 coding sequence is TGTGCCAGCAGCCAAGATTGGGGGGGAAACGAGCAGTACTTC.